These T cell receptor beta chains were read from a single sample in a study of control samples from healthy donors and cancer patients. Assay used: immunoSEQ multiplex PCR; TCRdb lists only in-frame clones, some missing. Of approximately 220,000 clones in the sample, just under 95% were seen once. The sample taken for sequencing was blood. The receptors originated from a man aged 50 to 59 in good health. The conserved cysteine and the conserved F or W are not part of the CDR3 here. D genes are given only for firm matches.

v_call	j_call	d_call	cdr3_aa
TRBV28	TRBJ2-3	.	ASSFGIGTQY
TRBV19	TRBJ1-5	TRBD1	ASSAGDRPYQPQH
TRBV6-1	TRBJ2-7	TRBD2	ASSEGGLELYEQY
TRBV27	TRBJ2-7	TRBD2	ASSLSGEVYEQY
TRBV30	TRBJ1-2	.	AWSGGNYGYT
TRBV19	TRBJ2-2	.	ASSIARGSGELF
TRBV6-5	TRBJ2-1	.	ASSRRWDYNEQF
TRBV14	TRBJ2-5	.	ASSQRRETQY
TRBV5-1	TRBJ1-2	TRBD1	ASSRDRGFLDGYT
TRBV4-3	TRBJ2-1	.	ASSQDQGYLNEQF
TRBV7-3	TRBJ2-2	TRBD2	ASSPGLARPELF
TRBV5-6	TRBJ2-4	.	ASSLGQVLAKNIQY
TRBV7-3	TRBJ2-1	TRBD2	ASSPSGGRYNEQF
TRBV25-1	TRBJ1-6	TRBD1	ARVGQEDSPLH
TRBV3-1/TRBV3-2	TRBJ2-6	.	ASSPSSGANVLT
TRBV7-9	TRBJ1-3	.	ASSHTMAVGNTIY
TRBV3-1/TRBV3-2	TRBJ2-2	TRBD2	ASSPPPSGRNTGELF
TRBV6-1	TRBJ2-7	.	ASSEGTLKWSSYEQY
TRBV5-1	TRBJ1-1	TRBD1	ASSSVTGRETEAF
TRBV24-1	TRBJ2-2	.	AIQGNANTGELF
TRBV7-2	TRBJ1-1	.	ASSLAGVNTEAF
TRBV4-1	TRBJ2-2	.	ASSQVGEATGELF
TRBV4-2	TRBJ2-7	.	ASSQEYVTARSYEQY
TRBV11-2	TRBJ1-2	TRBD1	ASSRAGQGIYGYT
TRBV11-3	TRBJ1-1	TRBD1	ARPPGGRGNTEAF
TRBV3-1/TRBV3-2	TRBJ1-2	.	ASSQGQGYGYT
TRBV5-8	TRBJ1-1	.	ASSLNWRNTEAF
TRBV6-2/TRBV6-3	TRBJ2-7	.	ASSYIGGSYEQY
TRBV6-5	TRBJ1-2	TRBD1	ASRDRGGNYGYT
TRBV6-2/TRBV6-3	TRBJ1-2	.	ASSRDTLYGYT
TRBV27	TRBJ2-5	TRBD2	ASSLSPSGETQY
TRBV28	TRBJ1-2	.	ASSLSTNGYT
TRBV28	TRBJ2-5	.	ASSLLETQY
TRBV5-1	TRBJ1-4	.	ASSLDVRRATNEKLF
TRBV7-3	TRBJ2-2	.	ASSLTLNTGELF
TRBV3-1/TRBV3-2	TRBJ2-2	TRBD2	ASSRGVAGAGELF
TRBV28	TRBJ1-1	TRBD1	ASSIGQGVRAF
TRBV10-3	TRBJ1-3	.	AISPRGPTGNTIY
TRBV19	TRBJ1-3	.	ASSIAVSGNTIY
TRBV6-2/TRBV6-3	TRBJ1-2	TRBD1	ASSDGWTGNYGYT
TRBV5-1	TRBJ2-5	.	ASSLAGFQETQY
TRBV5-4	TRBJ1-1	.	ASSTGLNTEAF
TRBV7-2	TRBJ1-1	TRBD1	ASSYSGGNTEAF
TRBV29-1	TRBJ1-1	.	SVAQLGGWDTEAF
TRBV2	TRBJ1-6	.	ASSERQLGNSPLH
TRBV4-1	TRBJ2-7	TRBD2	ASSSERSGEKQY
TRBV18	TRBJ1-1	.	ASSPRGISEAF
TRBV7-2	TRBJ2-3	.	ASSFGPTTDTQY
TRBV4-1	TRBJ2-2	.	ASSQGGWTGELF
TRBV13	TRBJ2-4	.	ASSLQGRGNIQY
TRBV6-1	TRBJ1-4	.	ASSERGQGSEKLF
TRBV2	TRBJ1-5	.	ASSDGGNWGQPQH
TRBV6-5	TRBJ2-3	TRBD1	ASRLQGTTDTQY
TRBV5-4	TRBJ1-2	TRBD1	ASSLGLGQGITNYGYT
TRBV28	TRBJ1-3	.	ASKGGDGNTIY
TRBV7-9	TRBJ1-1	.	ASSSSVVSEAF
TRBV2	TRBJ2-2	.	ASSGTDTGELF